The rows below give T cell receptor beta chains drawn from one sample of a study of blood T cell repertoires in COVID-19. The data were produced by immunoSEQ multiplex PCR, yet TCRdb's version contains in-frame clones alone and is incomplete. The table has about 220,000 clones, over 75% seen once. The specimen was PBMCs or T cells enriched from blood (not recorded which). These receptor sequences come from a woman aged 55-69 years who had recovered from COVID-19. CDR3s include the opening cysteine and the closing phenylalanine or tryptophan. A D gene is named only where the DNA matches it firmly. Where a row states a size, it is once, few, many or the class of an expanded clone; other rows omit it.

TRBD2,.,TRBV11-3,TRBJ2-3,TGTGCCAGCACTAGCGGGGGGGTGGATACGCAGTATTTT,CASTSGGVDTQYF
TRBD1,many,TRBV5-1,TRBJ2-1,TGCGCCAGCAGCTTTGGGGACAGGGGTGGGAATGAGCAGTTCTTC,CASSFGDRGGNEQFF
.,.,TRBV7-9,TRBJ1-3,TGTGCCAGCAGCTTAGTGGCCCTCTCTGGAAACACCATATATTTT,CASSLVALSGNTIYF
TRBD2,.,TRBV7-2,TRBJ2-3,TGTGCCAGCAGCTTAGAGGCGCTAGCGGTCACAGATACGCAGTATTTT,CASSLEALAVTDTQYF
TRBD1,.,TRBV19,TRBJ2-7,TGTGCCAGTAGTATAGCGGGACAGGGGCCCTACGAGCAGTACTTC,CASSIAGQGPYEQYF
.,.,TRBV5-6,TRBJ1-2,TGTGCCAGCAGCCCGGGACACCACTATGGCTACACCTTC,CASSPGHHYGYTF
TRBD1,.,TRBV12-3/TRBV12-4,TRBJ1-2,TGTGCCAGCAGTTTAGGACAGGGTGGCGGCTACACCTTC,CASSLGQGGGYTF
TRBD1,.,TRBV19,TRBJ1-4,TGTGCCAGTAGGCTGACAGGGCCGGCTGAAAAACTGTTTTTT,CASRLTGPAEKLFF
.,.,TRBV19,TRBJ1-1,TGTGCCAGTAGTATAGTCCGGGGACTGTTTAACACTGAAGCTTTCTTT,CASSIVRGLFNTEAFF
TRBD2,few,TRBV24-1,TRBJ2-1,TGTGCCACCAGTGATTCCGGCCAGCGGGGGGCCAATGAGCAGTTCTTC,CATSDSGQRGANEQFF
TRBD1,.,TRBV6-5,TRBJ1-1,TGTGCCAGCAGCCAGGGGGCGCGAGCTTTCTTT,CASSQGARAFF
TRBD1,.,TRBV7-9,TRBJ2-7,TGTGCCAGCACCACTCCCCCGGGACAGGGGTACGAGCAGTACTTC,CASTTPPGQGYEQYF
TRBD2,.,TRBV24-1,TRBJ2-3,TGTGCCACCAGTGACCCAAGCGGGAGGGCCGCAGATACGCAGTATTTT,CATSDPSGRAADTQYF
TRBD2,.,TRBV5-1,TRBJ2-5,TGCGCCAGCAGCCCACCTAGCGGGGGGCAAGAGACCCAGTACTTC,CASSPPSGGQETQYF
TRBD1,.,TRBV7-9,TRBJ1-4,TGTGCCAGCAGCCTCACAACAGGGGTCAGCCAACTGTTTTTT,CASSLTTGVSQLFF
.,.,TRBV5-1,TRBJ1-1,TGCGCCAGCAGCCCTGGGCCTTCGAACACTGAAGCTTTCTTT,CASSPGPSNTEAFF
TRBD2,.,TRBV6-6,TRBJ2-7,TGTGCCAGCAGTTTACGGGAGGGGCGCGAGCAATACTTC,CASSLREGREQYF
.,.,TRBV7-2,TRBJ2-1,TGTGCCAGCAGCTTAGATTGGGGCGATGAGCAGTTCTTC,CASSLDWGDEQFF